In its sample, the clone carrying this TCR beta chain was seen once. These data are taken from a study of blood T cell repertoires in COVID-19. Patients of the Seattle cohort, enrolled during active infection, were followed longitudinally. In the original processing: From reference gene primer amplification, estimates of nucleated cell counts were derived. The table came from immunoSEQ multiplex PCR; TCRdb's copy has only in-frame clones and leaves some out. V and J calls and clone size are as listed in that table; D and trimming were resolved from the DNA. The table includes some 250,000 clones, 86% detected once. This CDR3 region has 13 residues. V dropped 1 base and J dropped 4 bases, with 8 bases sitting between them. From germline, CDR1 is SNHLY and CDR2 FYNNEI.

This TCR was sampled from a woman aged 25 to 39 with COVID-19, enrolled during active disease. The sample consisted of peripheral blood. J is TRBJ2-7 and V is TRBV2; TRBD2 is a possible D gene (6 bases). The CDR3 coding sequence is TGTGCCAGCAGTGAAGGGAGGGAATACGAGCAGTACTTC. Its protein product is CASSEGREYEQYF.